This paragraph covers one TCR beta chain sequence. This clonotype was observed at least ten times. Its antigen remains undetermined. No base quality values were provided; no much bigger clone lies one nucleotide off. This entry is derived from a study of patients and donors after allogeneic stem cell transplantation (dated by TCRdb to the early 2020s). Receptor libraries were prepared by RT-PCR. Sequencing took place on a NextSeq 550. TCRdb itself trimmed the public reads at Q25 with fastp, ran MiXCR and retained productive beta chains. Duplicate CDR3 protein sequences are folded into a single record with the most common DNA and genes. Here the sample has some 60,000 distinct CDR3 sequences; approximately 12% occur a single time. The top ten constitute about a third of the sample. The CDR3 measures 13 amino acids from cysteine to phenylalanine. Left in the record is the CDR3 DNA by itself, 39 bases read in frame from the first base. The CDR1 and CDR2 encoded by the germline V gene (reference sequence) are GTSNPN and SVGIG. Here V drops 5 bases and J drops 7 bases, and the junction holds 5 bases not matched to any gene.

This receptor was obtained from a human donor who was either an allogeneic HSCT recipient or a stem cell or donor lymphocyte infusion donor (not recorded which). It is not recorded whose cells these are; they may come from a transplant donor. Sequences were obtained from blood, either unsorted or a sorted T cell fraction (not recorded which). This receptor chain uses TRBV30 and TRBJ1-6, with 7 central nucleotides matching TRBD1. The DNA sequence reads TGTGCCTGGGGGGACAGTTGGAATTCACCCCTCCACTTT. Translated, this gives CAWGDSWNSPLHF.